One and the same sample provided the 14 T cell receptor beta chains below, sequenced in a study of blood T cell repertoires in COVID-19. Method: immunoSEQ multiplex PCR; TCRdb's copy keeps in-frame clones and lacks some. Of under 140,000 clones listed, 65% to 80% were seen once; the top ten hold about 7.1%. The sample comprised peripheral blood. These receptor sequences come from a woman aged 60-70 years with acute or convalescent COVID-19.

The chain recombines TRBV10-3 with TRBJ2-7; 9 bases map to TRBD1. V lost 8 bases to trimming and J lost 3 bases; unmatched junction nucleotides: 5. This CDR3 region has 13 residues. CDR1 and CDR2 from the germline V gene are ENHRY and SYGVKD. The CDR3 region has the DNA TGTGCCATCCTGGGACAGGGTGACTACGAGCAGTACTTC. This codes for CAILGQGDYEQYF.

This chain's CDR3 is CSASNNEQYF. In nucleotides, the CDR3 is TGCAGTGCTAGTAACAACGAGCAGTACTTC. The V gene is TRBV20-1, the J gene TRBJ2-7; D is uncertain. CDR1 and CDR2 (germline): DFQATT, SNEGSKA (reference sequence). V was cut by 3 bases and J by 5 bases, with 5 bases left in between. The CDR3 is 10 amino acids.

The chain carries TRBV5-1 and TRBJ1-1; D gene unclear. V lost 0 bases and J lost 1, with 4 bases in between. CDR3 length equals 13 residues. Germline V CDR1 and CDR2: SGHRS, YFSETQ. The CDR3 coding sequence is TGCGCCAGCAGCTTGGAGCGGAACACTGAAGCTTTCTTT. Protein product: CASSLERNTEAFF.

The chain has TRBV7-3 and TRBJ2-7; possibly TRBD1 for D (6 bases). CDR1 is SGHTA, CDR2 FQGTGA, per germline. V lost 0 bases, J lost 6 bases, and 21 bases lay in between. The CDR3 length is 17 residues. CDR3 bases: TGTGCCAGCAGCTTAACGGGTGTTGGAACAGGGTGGGTCGAGCAGTACTTC. This codes for CASSLTGVGTGWVEQYF.

The chain joins TRBV7-3 to TRBJ2-2; D is possibly TRBD1 (5 bases). The V and J ends lost 5 bases and 3 bases respectively, with 13 bases between them. The CDR3 is made up of 15 amino acids. Germline assignment: CDR1 SGHTA and CDR2 FQGTGA. For the CDR3, the DNA is TGTGCCAGCAGCGCCCAAGGCAGGGACACCGGGGAGCTGTTTTTT. It encodes CASSAQGRDTGELFF.

The chain joins TRBV15 to TRBJ1-2; D is undetermined. The germline V gene has CDR1 LNHNV and CDR2 YYDKDF (reference sequence). Trimming shortened V by 1 base and J by 0 bases, and 6 bases separated the two germline ends. The CDR3 length is 14 residues. CDR3: CATSRGQANYGYTF. CDR3 bases: TGTGCCACCAGCAGAGGCCAGGCTAACTATGGCTACACCTTC.

The chain joins TRBV9 to TRBJ2-2; 9 bases line up with TRBD1. This CDR3 comprises 15 residues. V gave up 4 bases and J gave up 7 bases; unmatched junction bases: 8. Germline V gene sequence: CDR1 SGDLS, CDR2 YYNGEE. CDR3 in DNA: TGTGCCAGCAGCCCAGGGACAGGGTATGGCGGGGAGCTGTTTTTT. Protein product: CASSPGTGYGGELFF.

The chain has TRBV2 and TRBJ2-2; D is ambiguous. Between the trimmed V and J ends, which lost 5 bases and 1 base, there was a span of 5 bases. The CDR3 totals 13 residues. CDR1 SNHLY and CDR2 FYNNEI come from the germline V gene. The CDR3 reads CASSRGNTGELFF. As DNA, the CDR3 is TGTGCCAGCAGTCGCGGGAACACCGGGGAGCTGTTTTTT.

V usage is TRBV18 and J usage is TRBJ2-5; D gene uncertain. Germline CDR1 and CDR2: KGHSH and LQKENI. CDR3 length: 12 amino acids. Trimming cost V 5 bases and J 4 bases, with 8 bases left between them. CDR3 region: CASSNYGETQYF. CDR3 coding DNA: TGTGCCAGCTCAAACTACGGAGAGACCCAGTACTTC.

The rearrangement joins TRBV19 to TRBJ2-7; 7 bases are shared with TRBD2. The CDR3 extends over 14 amino acids. Looked up from germline, CDR1 is LNHDA and CDR2 is SQIVND (reference sequence). After removal of 3 bases from V and 3 bases from J, the junction contained 5 bases not matched to a gene. The DNA of the CDR3 is TGTGCCAGTAGTATTCGGGAGCGGGACTACGAGCAGTACTTC. It specifies CASSIRERDYEQYF.

This clone was seen more than once but under ten times. The genes are TRBV7-9 and TRBJ1-3, with 7 bases matching TRBD1. Germline V CDR1 and CDR2: SEHNR, FQNEAQ (reference sequence). This CDR3 has 14 amino acids. J was trimmed by 2 bases and V by 3 bases; bases with no gene match: 1. DNA of the CDR3: TGTGCCAGCAGCTTTACAGGGGCTGGAAACACCATATATTTT. Encoded protein: CASSFTGAGNTIYF.

This clone was observed a single time. The rearrangement links TRBV7-9 to TRBJ1-1; D remains unclear. CDR3 length equals 19 residues. Germline CDR1 reads SEHNR; CDR2 reads FQNEAQ (reference sequence). Trimming took off 3 bases at V and 1 base at J, with 24 bases between the two ends. In DNA, the CDR3 is TGTGCCAGCAGCTTCTCCCTCACCTGGAACTACTTAGGGAACACTGAAGCTTTCTTT. It encodes CASSFSLTWNYLGNTEAFF.

The chain has TRBV5-6 and TRBJ2-2; TRBD1 agrees at 7 bases. CDR1 is SGHDT, CDR2 YYEEEE, per germline. The V segment lost 2 bases and the J segment 2 bases; nucleotides outside the gene matches: 3. The CDR3 loop spans 15 amino acids. The CDR3 DNA reads as TGTGCCAGCAGCTTTAGGGGGCTCAACACCGGGGAGCTGTTTTTT. Translation gives CASSFRGLNTGELFF.

The rearrangement uses TRBV10-3 and TRBJ1-1; D remains unclear. This CDR3 is built from 15 residues. V was clipped by 0 bases and J by 0 bases, with 8 bases between them. Germline values: CDR1 ENHRY, CDR2 SYGVKD. CDR3 protein: CAISESVQVNTEAFF. In DNA, the CDR3 is TGTGCCATCAGTGAGTCAGTTCAGGTGAACACTGAAGCTTTCTTT.